The 32 T cell receptor beta chains reported below all come from one sample, sequenced in a study of blood T cell repertoires in COVID-19. This table comes from immunoSEQ multiplex PCR, and its TCRdb copy is limited to in-frame clones, with some not included. The sample holds 150,000 to 200,000 clones, 70% to 85% seen once. Sequencing was done on a sample of PBMCs or T cells enriched from blood (not recorded which). The source of these receptors is a man aged 50 to 59 who had recovered from COVID-19.

This rearrangement joins TRBV3-1 (or the pseudogene TRBV3-2) to TRBJ1-4, with 8 bases fitting TRBD1. Germline values: CDR1 LGHDT, CDR2 YNNKEL (reference sequence). This CDR3 comprises 15 residues. Unmatched junction bases numbered 4, after V lost 4 bases and J lost 3 bases. This CDR3 reads CASSLDRGANEKLFF. CDR3 sequence (DNA): TGTGCCAGCAGCCTCGACAGGGGCGCTAATGAAAAACTGTTTTTT.

This rearrangement joins TRBV30 to TRBJ2-7; D perhaps matches TRBD1 (6 bases). The CDR3 is 13 residues long. The V end lost 3 bases, the J end lost 3 bases, and 12 bases lay between the germline ends. Germline lookup yields CDR1 GTSNPN and CDR2 SVGIG (reference sequence). CDR3 DNA: TGTGCCTGGAGGACAGGCCCTTTCTACGAGCAGTACTTC. It yields the protein CAWRTGPFYEQYF.

The chain recombines TRBV5-5 with TRBJ2-7; maybe TRBD2 (5 bases). With 2 bases removed from V and 3 bases from J, the gap between germline ends came to 12 bases. There are 14 residues in the CDR3. Germline V gene sequence: CDR1 SGHKS, CDR2 YYEKEE (reference sequence). CDR3 bases: TGTGCCAGCAGCTTTAACCATGGACTCTACGAGCAGTACTTC. As protein: CASSFNHGLYEQYF.

The chain carries TRBV27 and TRBJ1-5; D might be TRBD1 (6 bases). V was cut by 1 base and J by 5 bases, with 9 bases left in between. The CDR3 length is 14 residues. CDR1 and CDR2 (germline): MNHEY, SMNVEV (reference sequence). The CDR3 DNA is TGTGCCAGCAGTTTATTGGCAGGGGATCAGCCCCAGCATTTT. Protein sequence: CASSLLAGDQPQHF.

CDR3 protein: CASSQVQSAGNTIYF. The CDR3 nucleotides are TGTGCCAGCAGCCAAGTACAGTCTGCTGGAAACACCATATATTTT. The chain couples TRBV14 to TRBJ1-3; D remains unclear. Trimming pared 1 base from V and 2 bases from J, leaving 9 bases between. This CDR3 is built from 15 residues. Germline CDR1 reads SGHDN; CDR2 reads FVKESK.

This sequence joins TRBV10-3 and TRBJ1-6, with 8 bases identical to TRBD1. V dropped 2 bases and J dropped 7; count of bases not matched to a gene: 13. Germline V gene lookup returns CDR1 ENHRY and CDR2 SYGVKD. CDR3 length: 18 residues. The CDR3 loop reads CAISETRQGSGLNSPLHF. CDR3 nucleotides: TGTGCCATCAGTGAGACTCGACAGGGGAGCGGCTTGAATTCACCCCTCCACTTT.

This clone was seen a handful of times. This chain joins TRBV19 and TRBJ1-6; D is undetermined. Germline V gene sequence: CDR1 LNHDA, CDR2 SQIVND (reference sequence). The V gene lost 4 bases and the J gene lost 0 bases, with 10 bases spanning the gap. CDR3 size: 16 residues. CDR3 nucleotide sequence: TGTGCCAGTAGTAGCTTGGTGAGCTCCTATAATTCACCCCTCCACTTT. Amino acids: CASSSLVSSYNSPLHF.

The chain carries TRBV19 and TRBJ1-6, with D possibly TRBD1 on 6 matching bases. The CDR3 consists of 14 residues. Germline V gene lookup returns CDR1 LNHDA and CDR2 SQIVND (reference sequence). Deletions cut 6 bases from V and 14 bases from J, with 20 bases between. The CDR3 reads CASSHRVRASTLHF. CDR3 DNA: TGTGCCAGTAGCCACAGGGTAAGGGCTTCGACCCTCCACTTT.

The rearrangement joins TRBV6-2 or TRBV6-3 to TRBJ1-2; no reliable D call. The CDR3 length is 12 residues. The germline V and J ends were trimmed by 2 bases and 3 bases, with 4 bases remaining between them. CDR1 and CDR2 from the germline V gene are MNHEY and SVGEGT. The CDR3 protein is CASSYAYYGYTF. The CDR3 region has the DNA TGTGCCAGCAGTTACGCGTACTATGGCTACACCTTC.

This clone was detected once. The chain links TRBV15 to TRBJ2-3; the match to TRBD2 covers 8 bases. CDR1 LNHNV and CDR2 YYDKDF come from the germline V gene (reference sequence). The CDR3 is 16 amino acids. The junction had 16 bases not matched to a gene; V was cut back by 3 bases and J by 11 bases. CDR3 in DNA: TGTGCCACCAGCAGCAGACTAGCGTTTGACAACGGGGGGCAGTATTTT. Its translation is CATSSRLAFDNGGQYF.

The genes are TRBV7-9 and TRBJ2-5; D is possibly TRBD1 (6 bases). This CDR3 contains 15 residues. The V end was cut by 5 bases, the J end by 4 bases, with 17 bases between. From germline, CDR1 is SEHNR and CDR2 FQNEAQ (reference sequence). The CDR3 DNA follows: TGTGCCAGCAGCAATAGCGTAGGGGGTGGAGAGACCCAGTACTTC. This translates into CASSNSVGGGETQYF.

This sequence joins TRBV5-1 and TRBJ1-5; a weak D match, TRBD1 (6 bases). Germline-derived CDR1 and CDR2 are SGHRS and YFSETQ. CDR3 length: 14 residues. V lost 0 bases and J lost 4, with 8 bases in between. CDR3 coding DNA: TGCGCCAGCAGCTTGGGACAGGAGAATCAGCCCCAGCATTTT. This gives the protein CASSLGQENQPQHF.

V and J are TRBV19 and TRBJ2-1, with D tentatively TRBD2 (6 bases). Germline assignment: CDR1 LNHDA and CDR2 SQIVND (reference sequence). Deletions cut 7 bases from V and 0 bases from J, with 10 bases between. This CDR3 has 14 amino acids. For the CDR3, the DNA is TGTGCCAGTAAACTCGGGAGCTCCTACAATGAGCAGTTCTTC. Translation gives CASKLGSSYNEQFF. Full variable domain (rest looked up from reference TRBV19 and TRBJ2-1): DGGITQSPKYLFRKEGQNVTLSCEQNLNHDAMYWYRQDPGQGLRLIYYSQIVNDFQKGDIAEGYSVSREKKESFPLTVTSAQKNPTAFYLCASKLGSSYNEQFFGPGTRLTVL.

The chain carries TRBV5-1 and TRBJ2-7; TRBD1 matches at 7 bases. There are 13 residues in the CDR3. Germline V CDR1 and CDR2: SGHRS, YFSETQ. The V and J ends lost 4 bases and 4 bases, in that order; junction bases with no gene match: 5. CDR3 sequence: CASSRGQPYEQYF. The CDR3 DNA follows: TGCGCCAGCAGCAGGGGACAGCCGTACGAGCAGTACTTC.

CDR3 protein: CASQQEVNSPLHF. The CDR3 region has the DNA TGTGCCAGCCAACAGGAAGTGAATTCACCCCTCCACTTT. The V gene is TRBV9, the J gene TRBJ1-6; TRBD1 might be the D (5 bases). CDR1 and CDR2 from the germline V gene are SGDLS and YYNGEE. The CDR3 contains 13 residues. The V gene lost 7 bases and the J gene lost 7 bases, with 12 bases spanning the gap.

This sequence joins TRBV5-6 and TRBJ1-2; D remains ambiguous. The CDR3 contains 13 residues. Germline V gene sequence: CDR1 SGHDT, CDR2 YYEEEE. V was pared by 6 bases and J by 6 bases, with 15 bases between. Here the CDR3 reads CASTVTGSDGYTF. For the CDR3, the DNA is TGTGCCAGCACCGTGACGGGGAGTGATGGCTACACCTTC. Full variable domain (rest looked up from reference TRBV5-6 and TRBJ1-2): DAGVTQSPTHLIKTRGQQVTLRCSPKSGHDTVSWYQQALGQGPQFIFQYYEEEERQRGNFPDRFSGHQFPNYSSELNVNALLLGDSALYLCASTVTGSDGYTFGSGTRLTVV.

The chain joins TRBV21-1 to TRBJ1-5; the table's D call, TRBD1, was not checked against the DNA. TRBV21-1 is labeled a pseudogene. This CDR3 has 15 amino acids. The CDR3 loop is CASSKGPLAGQPQHF. The DNA for the CDR3 is TGTGCCAGCAGCAAAGGCCCACTCGCAGGCCAGCCCCAGCATTTT.

The CDR3 bases are TGTGCCATCAGTGCGGACGGACGACAGGCTTCACCCCTCCACTTT. Protein product: CAISADGRQASPLHF. This rearrangement joins TRBV10-3 to TRBJ1-6, with D perhaps TRBD1 (6 bases). The CDR3 extends over 15 amino acids. Trimming pared 4 bases from V and 9 bases from J, leaving 16 bases between. The germline CDR1 and CDR2 sequences are ENHRY and SYGVKD.

The CDR3: CASSPSGGATDTQYF. The CDR3 DNA follows: TGTGCCAGCAGCCCCAGCGGGGGGGCAACAGATACGCAGTATTTT. The rearrangement uses TRBV3-1 (or the pseudogene TRBV3-2) and TRBJ2-3; TRBD2 matches at 10 bases. The CDR3 spans 15 residues. V dropped 4 bases and J dropped 3; count of bases not matched to a gene: 4. Germline values: CDR1 LGHDT, CDR2 YNNKEL (reference sequence).

The chain uses TRBV6-5 and TRBJ1-1; 9 bases map to TRBD1. The V and J ends lost 5 bases and 5 bases, in that order; junction bases with no gene match: 6. This CDR3 comprises 14 residues. Per germline, CDR1 MNHEY and CDR2 SVGAGI. The CDR3 nucleotides read TGTGCCAGCAGTCCTGGACAGGGGAAGACTGAAGCTTTCTTT. Translation: CASSPGQGKTEAFF.

The chain has TRBV5-1 and TRBJ2-7; 9 bases line up with TRBD1. The CDR3 runs 14 residues. V lost 4 bases, J lost 7 bases, and 9 bases stayed unmatched. Looked up from germline, CDR1 is SGHRS and CDR2 is YFSETQ. CDR3 in amino acids: CASSTDRGEREQYF. In DNA, the CDR3 is TGCGCCAGCAGCACAGACAGGGGGGAGAGGGAGCAGTACTTC.

This clone occurred once. The V call is TRBV3-1 (or the pseudogene TRBV3-2), the J call TRBJ2-5, with D possibly matching TRBD2 (7 bases). This CDR3 has 15 residues. CDR1 is LGHDT, CDR2 YNNKEL, per germline (reference sequence). Trimming shortened V by 3 bases and J by 7 bases, and 18 bases separated the two germline ends. The CDR3 bases are TGTGCCAGCAGCCAGGGGGGGGCCACCCCACGGACCCAGTACTTC. It translates to CASSQGGATPRTQYF.

V gene TRBV19 combines with J gene TRBJ1-2, with unresolved D. Germline CDR1 and CDR2: LNHDA and SQIVND (reference sequence). Trimming shortened V by 7 bases and J by 4 bases, and 13 bases separated the two germline ends. This CDR3 region has 13 residues. The CDR3 DNA reads TGTGCCAGTATGCGCGGGCGACCCTATGGCTACACCTTC. Translating gives CASMRGRPYGYTF.

The chain combines TRBV5-1 with TRBJ2-3, with 7 bases that match TRBD2. Germline V gene sequence: CDR1 SGHRS, CDR2 YFSETQ. The length of the CDR3 is 14 residues. V shed 4 bases and J 4 bases; nucleotides not matched to a gene: 6. The CDR3 here is CASSQERGSDTQYF. The DNA of the CDR3 is TGCGCCAGCAGCCAGGAGCGGGGCTCAGATACGCAGTATTTT.

V is TRBV5-1 and J is TRBJ2-5; 9 bases line up with TRBD2. The CDR3 consists of 15 residues. Looked up from germline, CDR1 is SGHRS and CDR2 is YFSETQ. V lost 4 bases to trimming and J lost 5 bases; unmatched junction nucleotides: 9. The CDR3 nucleotides read TGCGCCAGCAGCCGGGTCGCGGGGGGGCCCGAGACCCAGTACTTC. This sequence encodes CASSRVAGGPETQYF. Filled out from reference TRBV5-1 and TRBJ2-5, the complete variable domain reads KAGVTQTPRYLIKTRGQQVTLSCSPISGHRSVSWYQQTPGQGLQFLFEYFSETQRNKGNFPGRFSGRQFSNSRSEMNVSTLELGDSALYLCASSRVAGGPETQYFGPGTRLLVL.

This clone has only one observation. The CDR3 spells CSVILTGFTYEQYF. The CDR3 DNA reads TGCAGCGTTATACTTACAGGGTTCACCTACGAGCAGTACTTC. The genes are TRBV29-1 and TRBJ2-7; D may be TRBD1 (6 bases). The CDR3 consists of 14 residues. V lost 5 bases and J lost 2, with 16 bases in between. Germline lookup yields CDR1 SQVTM and CDR2 ANQGSEA.

This chain uses TRBV19 with TRBJ1-6, with 8 bases that match TRBD1. There are 14 residues in the CDR3. Germline trimming cut 6 bases from V and 6 bases from J; bases unmatched to any gene: 4. Germline lookup yields CDR1 LNHDA and CDR2 SQIVND (reference sequence). CDR3 sequence reads: CASSLDRGNSPLHF. The DNA for the CDR3 is TGTGCCAGTAGCCTTGACAGGGGTAATTCACCCCTCCACTTT. Full variable domain (outside the CDR3, taken from reference TRBV19 and TRBJ1-6): DGGITQSPKYLFRKEGQNVTLSCEQNLNHDAMYWYRQDPGQGLRLIYYSQIVNDFQKGDIAEGYSVSREKKESFPLTVTSAQKNPTAFYLCASSLDRGNSPLHFGNGTRLTVT.

V and J are TRBV6-5 and TRBJ1-1; possible D gene TRBD1, 6 bases. V was trimmed by 6 bases and J by 1 base, leaving 12 bases between them. From germline, CDR1 is MNHEY and CDR2 SVGAGI. The CDR3 loop spans 14 amino acids. CDR3 loop: CASSSGAANTEAFF. The CDR3 nucleotides are TGTGCCAGCAGCTCAGGGGCGGCGAACACTGAAGCTTTCTTT.

This chain uses TRBV4-2 with TRBJ1-6; maybe TRBD1 (6 bases). V lost 4 bases and J lost 7, with 14 bases in between. Germline-derived CDR1 and CDR2 are LGHNA and YNFKEQ. CDR3 length: 15 amino acids. The CDR3 nucleotides read TGTGCCAGCAGCCCCGAGACAGGTGACAATTCACCCCTCCACTTT. This encodes CASSPETGDNSPLHF.

V and J are TRBV7-2 and TRBJ1-2, with 7 bases matching TRBD1. Looked up from germline, CDR1 is SGHTA and CDR2 is FQGNSA. The trim removed 0 bases at V and 4 bases at J, leaving 2 bases unmatched. The CDR3 sequence is 14 residues long. The CDR3 loop is CASSLAGQPYGYTF. As DNA, the CDR3 is TGTGCCAGCAGCTTAGCGGGACAGCCCTATGGCTACACCTTC.

The chain joins TRBV30 to TRBJ1-1; 10 positions agree with TRBD1. In germline, CDR1 is GTSNPN, CDR2 SVGIG (reference sequence). CDR3 length: 14 amino acids. V gave up 3 bases and J gave up 2 bases; unmatched junction bases: 3. The CDR3 loop is CAWRGTGVNTEAFF. CDR3 nucleotides: TGTGCCTGGAGAGGGACAGGGGTAAACACTGAAGCTTTCTTT.

Here the CDR3 reads CASSSVRTSSETQYF. In DNA form, the CDR3 reads TGCGCCAGCAGCTCTGTAAGGACTAGCTCGGAGACCCAGTACTTC. J is TRBJ2-5 and V is TRBV5-1, with TRBD2 matching 8 bases. This CDR3 contains 15 residues. J lost 5 bases, V lost 3 bases, and 9 bases had no gene match. Germline CDR1 SGHRS, CDR2 YFSETQ. Drawing the rest from reference TRBV5-1 and TRBJ2-5, the complete variable domain is KAGVTQTPRYLIKTRGQQVTLSCSPISGHRSVSWYQQTPGQGLQFLFEYFSETQRNKGNFPGRFSGRQFSNSRSEMNVSTLELGDSALYLCASSSVRTSSETQYFGPGTRLLVL.